This T cell receptor (beta chain) was recorded in a study of cytomegalovirus exposure and HLA in healthy donors. The primer mix had 60 Vbeta and 13 Jbeta primers. TCRdb's copy holds only in-frame clones and misses some; the assay was immunoSEQ multiplex PCR. This sample has about 96,000 clones; around 74% occur once, and the top ten carry under 3.5%. The CDR3 totals 14 residues. V lost 0 bases and J 7 bases, leaving 9 bases between the germline ends. Germline V CDR1 and CDR2: PRHDT, FYEKMQ (reference sequence). The rearrangement joins TRBV13 to TRBJ2-2, with D tentatively TRBD2 (6 bases). The sequence came from a female donor in good health and CMV-seropositive. The sample consisted of PBMCs. In DNA form, the CDR3 reads TGTGCCAGCAGCTTAGGCGCGCGGGGCGGGGAGCTGTTTTTT. Translation gives CASSLGARGGELFF.